This T cell receptor (beta chain) was captured in a study of T cells in Graves' hyperthyroidism and ophthalmopathy. Study details: Any treatment followed the collection of peripheral blood at initial diagnosis.

Amplified TCR beta CDR3 regions derived from RNA transcripts. First-round RT-PCR targeting the TCR CDR3 was performed with the HTBI primer set. MiXCR was run by TCRdb on the multiplex PCR reads, yielding one entry per CDR3 protein. The table shows almost 500,000 distinct CDR3 sequences, with 20% to 25% occurring only once. Note on this clonotype: As yet, its antigen is unknown.

The CDR3 runs to 13 residues. Trimming pared 2 bases from V and 7 bases from J, leaving 9 bases between. The germline V gene encodes CDR1 SEHNR and CDR2 FQNEAQ (reference sequence). The PBMCs were taken from about 9.7 ml of fresh peripheral blood. General study points: Ophthalmopathy was distinguished from stable hyperthyroidism by 13 V-J signatures. Most thyroid clonotypes expanded above 0.001 were also detected in blood.

Sequenced input: blood. The clonotype originates from a woman between 65 and 79 years old with Graves' ophthalmopathy. The V and J genes are TRBV7-9 and TRBJ2-1; perhaps TRBD2 as D (6 bases). Here the CDR3 DNA reads TGTGCCAGCAGCTTATCGGGAGCGAATGAGCAGTTCTTC. Translated, it gives CASSLSGANEQFF. The complete variable domain, with remaining parts taken from reference TRBV7-9 and TRBJ2-1, reads DTGVSQNPRHKITKRGQNVTFRCDPISEHNRLYWYRQTLGQGPEFLTYFQNEAQLEKSRLLSDRFSAERPKGSFSTLEIQRTEQGDSAMYLCASSLSGANEQFFGPGTRLTVL.